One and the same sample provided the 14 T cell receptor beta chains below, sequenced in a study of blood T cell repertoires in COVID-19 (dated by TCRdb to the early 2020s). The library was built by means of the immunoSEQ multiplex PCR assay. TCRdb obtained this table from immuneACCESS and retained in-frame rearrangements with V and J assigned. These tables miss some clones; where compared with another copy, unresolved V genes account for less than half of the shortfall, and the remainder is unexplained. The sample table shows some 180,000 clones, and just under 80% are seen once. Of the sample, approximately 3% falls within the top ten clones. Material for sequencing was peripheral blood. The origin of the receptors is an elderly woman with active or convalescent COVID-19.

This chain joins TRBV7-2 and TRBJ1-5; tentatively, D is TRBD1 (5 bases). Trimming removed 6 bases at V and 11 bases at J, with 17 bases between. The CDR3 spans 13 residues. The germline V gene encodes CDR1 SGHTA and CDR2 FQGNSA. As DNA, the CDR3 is TGTGCCAGCAGTGTCGGGGGTCCGGTGGCCCAGCATTTT. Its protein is CASSVGGPVAQHF.

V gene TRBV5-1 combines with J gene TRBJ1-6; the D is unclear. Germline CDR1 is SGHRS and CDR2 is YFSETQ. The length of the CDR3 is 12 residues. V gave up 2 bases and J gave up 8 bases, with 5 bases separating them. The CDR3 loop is CASSFRDSPLHF. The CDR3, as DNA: TGCGCCAGCAGCTTCCGCGATTCACCCCTCCACTTT.

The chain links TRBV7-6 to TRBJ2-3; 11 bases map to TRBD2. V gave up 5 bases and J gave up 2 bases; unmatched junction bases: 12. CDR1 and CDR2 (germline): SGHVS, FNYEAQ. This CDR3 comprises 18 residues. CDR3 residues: CASSLKRGLAEYTDTQYF. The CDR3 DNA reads TGTGCCAGCAGCCTCAAGAGGGGACTAGCGGAGTACACAGATACGCAGTATTTT.

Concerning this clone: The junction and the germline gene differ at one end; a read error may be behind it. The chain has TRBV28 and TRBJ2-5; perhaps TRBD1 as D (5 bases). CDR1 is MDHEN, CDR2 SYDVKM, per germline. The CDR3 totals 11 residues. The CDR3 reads CASSLLGAPDF. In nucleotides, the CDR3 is TGTGCCAGCAGTTTATTAGGGGCCCCGGACTTC.

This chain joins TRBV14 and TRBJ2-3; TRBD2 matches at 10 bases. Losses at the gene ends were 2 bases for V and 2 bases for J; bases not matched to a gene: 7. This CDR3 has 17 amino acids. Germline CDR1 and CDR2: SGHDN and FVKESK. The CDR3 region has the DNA TGTGCCAGCAGCCAACGCTTAGCGGGGGGCATCACAGATACGCAGTATTTT. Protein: CASSQRLAGGITDTQYF.

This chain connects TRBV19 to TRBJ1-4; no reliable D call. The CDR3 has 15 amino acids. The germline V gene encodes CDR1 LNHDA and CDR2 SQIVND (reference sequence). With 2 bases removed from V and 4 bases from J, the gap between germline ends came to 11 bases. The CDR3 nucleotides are TGTGCCAGTAGTATACGTTCACGGTATAATGAAAAACTGTTTTTT. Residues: CASSIRSRYNEKLFF.

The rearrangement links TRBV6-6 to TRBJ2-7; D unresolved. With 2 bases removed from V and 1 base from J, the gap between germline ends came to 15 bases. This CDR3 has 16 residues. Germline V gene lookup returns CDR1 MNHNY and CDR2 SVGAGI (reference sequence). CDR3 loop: CASSYSPRQPSYEQYF. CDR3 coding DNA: TGTGCCAGCAGTTACAGTCCCAGGCAACCATCCTACGAGCAGTACTTC.

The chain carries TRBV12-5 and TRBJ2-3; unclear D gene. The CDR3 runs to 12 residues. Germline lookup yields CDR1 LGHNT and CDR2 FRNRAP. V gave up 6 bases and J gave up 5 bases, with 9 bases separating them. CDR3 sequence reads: CASGPYRDTQYF. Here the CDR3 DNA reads TGTGCTAGTGGACCCTATCGAGATACGCAGTATTTT.

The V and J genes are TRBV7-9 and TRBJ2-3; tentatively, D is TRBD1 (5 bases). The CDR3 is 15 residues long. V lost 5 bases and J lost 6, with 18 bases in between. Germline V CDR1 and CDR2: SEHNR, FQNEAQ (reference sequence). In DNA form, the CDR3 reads TGTGCCAGCAGCCCAGGCTTGGGGCGAGTTGATACGCAGTATTTT. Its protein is CASSPGLGRVDTQYF.

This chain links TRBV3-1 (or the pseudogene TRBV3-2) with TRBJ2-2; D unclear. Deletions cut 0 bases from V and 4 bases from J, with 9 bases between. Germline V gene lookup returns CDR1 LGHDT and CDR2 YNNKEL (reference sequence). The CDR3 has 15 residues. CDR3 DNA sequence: TGTGCCAGCAGCCAAGAGGTCTTCGGCACCGGGGAGCTGTTTTTT. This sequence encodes CASSQEVFGTGELFF.

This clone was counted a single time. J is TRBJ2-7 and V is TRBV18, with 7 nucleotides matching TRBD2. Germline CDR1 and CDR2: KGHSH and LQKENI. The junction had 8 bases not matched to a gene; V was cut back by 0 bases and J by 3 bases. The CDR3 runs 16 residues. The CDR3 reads CASSPPVGGVGYEQYF. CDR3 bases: TGTGCCAGCTCACCACCGGTTGGGGGGGTCGGCTACGAGCAGTACTTC.

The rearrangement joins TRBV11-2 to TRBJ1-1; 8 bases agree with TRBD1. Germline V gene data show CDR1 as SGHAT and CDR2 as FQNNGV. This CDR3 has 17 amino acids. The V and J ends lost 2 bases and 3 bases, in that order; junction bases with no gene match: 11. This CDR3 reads CASSLLPPGQAYTEAFF. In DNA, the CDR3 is TGTGCCAGCAGCTTACTCCCACCGGGACAGGCTTACACTGAAGCTTTCTTT.

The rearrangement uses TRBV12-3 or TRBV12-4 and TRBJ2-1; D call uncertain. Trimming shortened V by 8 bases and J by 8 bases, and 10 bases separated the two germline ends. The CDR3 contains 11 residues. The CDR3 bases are TGTGCCAGCGTCAGGATGGATGAGCAGTTCTTC. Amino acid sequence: CASVRMDEQFF.

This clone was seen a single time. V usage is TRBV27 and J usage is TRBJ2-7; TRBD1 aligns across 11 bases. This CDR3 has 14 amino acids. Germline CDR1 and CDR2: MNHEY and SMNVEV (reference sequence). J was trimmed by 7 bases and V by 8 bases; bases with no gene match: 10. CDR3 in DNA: TGTGCCAGCCGGGCCCTGGACAGGGGGCGGGAGCAGTACTTC. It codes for CASRALDRGREQYF.